The present T cell receptor (beta chain) was sequenced within a study of cytomegalovirus exposure and HLA in healthy donors. As for the study in general: The 120 or so validation repertoires and the 666 first-cohort repertoires shared a platform, a later analysis reported.

Deletions cut 5 bases from V and 0 bases from J, with 8 bases between. The CDR3 is 14 amino acids. The germline CDR1 and CDR2 sequences are LNHNV and YYDKDF (reference sequence). Repertoires were generated with immunoSEQ multiplex PCR, while TCRdb's copy carries only in-frame clones and drops some. The repertoire holds around 260,000 clones, with about 92% as singletons. This receptor was taken from a woman aged 25 to 45 in good health and CMV-seronegative. The sequencing sample was made of PBMCs. This chain connects TRBV15 to TRBJ2-4, with D possibly matching TRBD2 (6 bases). CDR3 protein: CATSGGLAKNIQYF. The CDR3 DNA follows: TGTGCCACCAGCGGGGGACTAGCCAAAAACATTCAGTACTTC.